This T cell receptor (beta chain) derives from a study of blood T cells in healthy people across ages. PCR was performed a second time for roughly 7 to 12 cycles using a sample-barcoded 5' primer and a J-beta primer mix. In TCRdb, the 5' RACE reads were re-called with MiXCR into one record per CDR3 protein. The sample carries roughly 860,000 distinct CDR3 sequences, approximately 65% recorded once. V shed 7 bases and J 7 bases; nucleotides not matched to a gene: 9. The V gene's germline CDR1 is SGHDT and CDR2 YYEEEE. This CDR3 has 14 amino acids. The receptor's source is a man aged 25 to 40 in good health. Specimen: blood. The chain has TRBV5-6 and TRBJ1-4, with TRBD1 identical over 8 bases. In DNA, the CDR3 is TGTGCCAGCGGAAACGGACAGGGTAGTGAAAAACTGTTTTTT. Its protein product is CASGNGQGSEKLFF.